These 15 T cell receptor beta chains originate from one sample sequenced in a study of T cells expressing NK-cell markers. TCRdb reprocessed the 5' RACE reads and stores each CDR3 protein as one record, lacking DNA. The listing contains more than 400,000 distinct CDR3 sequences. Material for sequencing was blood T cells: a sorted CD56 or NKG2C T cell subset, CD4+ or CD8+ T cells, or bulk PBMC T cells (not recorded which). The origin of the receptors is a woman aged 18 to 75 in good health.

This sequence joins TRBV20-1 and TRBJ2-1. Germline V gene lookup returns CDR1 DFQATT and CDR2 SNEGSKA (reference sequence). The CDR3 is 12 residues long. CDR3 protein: CSASGRDNEQFF.

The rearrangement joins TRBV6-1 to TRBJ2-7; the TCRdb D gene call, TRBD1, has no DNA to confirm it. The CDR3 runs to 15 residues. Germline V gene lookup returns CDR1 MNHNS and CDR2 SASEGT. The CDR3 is CASSEARQGVREQYF.

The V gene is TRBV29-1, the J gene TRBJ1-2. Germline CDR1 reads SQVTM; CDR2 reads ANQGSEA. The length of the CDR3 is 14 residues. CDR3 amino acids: CSVGGQSLVYGYTF.

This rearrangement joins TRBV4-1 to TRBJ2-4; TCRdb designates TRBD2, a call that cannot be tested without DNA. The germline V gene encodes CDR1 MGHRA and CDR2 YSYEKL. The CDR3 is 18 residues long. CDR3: CASSPGLAGGLAKNIQYF.

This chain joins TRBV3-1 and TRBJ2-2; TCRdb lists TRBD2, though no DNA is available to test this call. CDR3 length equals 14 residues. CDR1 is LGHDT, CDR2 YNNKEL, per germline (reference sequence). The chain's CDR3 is CASSQYMTAGELFF. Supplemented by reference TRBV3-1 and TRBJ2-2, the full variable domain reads DTAVSQTPKYLVTQMGNDKSIKCEQNLGHDTMYWYKQDSKKFLKIMFSYNNKELIINETVPNRFSPKSPDKAHLNLHINSLELGDSAVYFCASSQYMTAGELFFGEGSRLTVL.

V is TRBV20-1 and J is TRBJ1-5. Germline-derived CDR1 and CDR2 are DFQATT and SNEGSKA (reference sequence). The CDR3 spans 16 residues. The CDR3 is CSARATTAYSNQPQHF.

The CDR3 here is CSVVRGSQETQYF. The chain has TRBV29-1 and TRBJ2-5; TCRdb returns TRBD1, unconfirmable since there is no DNA. The CDR3 runs 13 residues. Germline CDR1 is SQVTM and CDR2 is ANQGSEA.

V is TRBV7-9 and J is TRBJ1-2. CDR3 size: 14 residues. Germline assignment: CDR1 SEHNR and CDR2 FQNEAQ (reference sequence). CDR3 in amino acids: CASSVGKSDYGYTF.

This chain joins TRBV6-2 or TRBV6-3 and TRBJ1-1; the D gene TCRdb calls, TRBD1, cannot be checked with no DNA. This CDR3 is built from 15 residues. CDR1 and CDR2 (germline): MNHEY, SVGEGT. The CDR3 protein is CASVPYGQGDTEAFF.

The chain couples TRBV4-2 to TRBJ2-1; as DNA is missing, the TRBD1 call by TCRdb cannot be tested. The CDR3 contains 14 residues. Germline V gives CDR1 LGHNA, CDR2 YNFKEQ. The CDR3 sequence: CASTVGGMDNEQFF.

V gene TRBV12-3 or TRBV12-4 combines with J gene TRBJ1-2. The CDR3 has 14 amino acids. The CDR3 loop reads CASSPRAGFGGYTF.

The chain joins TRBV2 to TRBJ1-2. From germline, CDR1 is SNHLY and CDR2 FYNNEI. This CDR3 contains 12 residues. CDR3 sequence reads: CASSVSLYGYTF.

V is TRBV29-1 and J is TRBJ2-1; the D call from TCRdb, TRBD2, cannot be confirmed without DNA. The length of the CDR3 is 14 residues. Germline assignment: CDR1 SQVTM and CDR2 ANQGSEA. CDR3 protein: CSVEGLAGVNEQFF.

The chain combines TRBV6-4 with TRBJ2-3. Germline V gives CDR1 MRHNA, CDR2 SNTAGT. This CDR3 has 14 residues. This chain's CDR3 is CASSDRGSTDTQYF.

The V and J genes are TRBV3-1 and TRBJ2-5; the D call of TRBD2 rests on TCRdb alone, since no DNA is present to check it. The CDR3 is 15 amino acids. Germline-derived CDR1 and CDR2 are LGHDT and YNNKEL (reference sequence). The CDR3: CASSQSGLLLGTQYF.